Listed here are 21 T cell receptor beta chains from one sample, sequenced in a study of blood T cell repertoires in COVID-19. Assay: immunoSEQ multiplex PCR; the TCRdb copy retains only in-frame clones and omits some. This table has roughly 250,000 clones, 80% to 90% appearing once. The sample taken for sequencing was PBMCs or T cells enriched from blood (not recorded which). These receptor sequences come from a woman in her twenties or thirties who had recovered from COVID-19.

This clone turned up a few times. The chain links TRBV11-2 to TRBJ1-2, with D maybe TRBD1 (5 bases). CDR1 SGHAT and CDR2 FQNNGV come from the germline V gene. The V end lost 4 bases, the J end lost 7 bases, and 19 bases lay between the germline ends. The CDR3 has 15 residues. The CDR3 sequence is CASSSLSREVPGYTF. The CDR3 DNA is TGTGCCAGCAGCTCCCTCAGCAGGGAGGTTCCTGGCTACACCTTC.

The genes are TRBV6-2 or TRBV6-3 and TRBJ1-1, with TRBD1 matching 7 bases. Trimming removed 6 bases from V and 10 bases from J; junction bases left unmatched: 8. CDR1 and CDR2 (germline): MNHEY, SVGEGT. This CDR3 contains 12 residues. The CDR3 protein is CASSETGRRAFF. The CDR3 bases are TGTGCCAGCAGCGAGACAGGGAGAAGAGCTTTCTTT.

The chain couples TRBV29-1 to TRBJ1-1; possibly TRBD1 for D (5 bases). Trimming cost V 8 bases and J 8 bases, with 18 bases left between them. This CDR3 is 12 amino acids long. Germline-derived CDR1 and CDR2 are SQVTM and ANQGSEA. The chain's CDR3 is CSHDSEPAEAFF. DNA of the CDR3: TGCAGCCACGACAGCGAGCCCGCCGAAGCTTTCTTT.

The V and J genes are TRBV11-2 and TRBJ2-6; D remains unclear. The CDR3 sequence is 12 residues long. The V end lost 0 bases, the J end lost 12 bases, and 6 bases lay between the germline ends. From germline, CDR1 is SGHAT and CDR2 FQNNGV. The CDR3 coding sequence is TGTGCCAGCAGCTTAGACATGTTCGTCCTGACTTTC. Its translation: CASSLDMFVLTF.

The chain links TRBV19 to TRBJ2-6; TRBD1 matches at 8 bases. The CDR3 is 20 residues long. After removal of 6 bases from V and 4 bases from J, the junction contained 20 bases not matched to a gene. The V gene's germline CDR1 is LNHDA and CDR2 SQIVND (reference sequence). The CDR3 bases are TGTGCCAGTAGGGGACAGGAGTTAGGGGGGCCCCGGCTCGGGGCCAACGTCCTGACTTTC. Its protein product is CASRGQELGGPRLGANVLTF. Variable domain in full (rest from reference TRBV19 and TRBJ2-6): DGGITQSPKYLFRKEGQNVTLSCEQNLNHDAMYWYRQDPGQGLRLIYYSQIVNDFQKGDIAEGYSVSREKKESFPLTVTSAQKNPTAFYLCASRGQELGGPRLGANVLTFGAGSRLTVL.

The chain combines TRBV6-5 with TRBJ2-1; 9 positions agree with TRBD1. V gave up 6 bases and J gave up 2 bases; unmatched junction bases: 5. The CDR3 sequence is 15 residues long. Germline loops: CDR1 MNHEY, CDR2 SVGAGI. The CDR3 coding sequence is TGTGCCAGCAGCGAGGACAGGGGAACCTACAATGAGCAGTTCTTC. Translating gives CASSEDRGTYNEQFF.

The CDR3 here is CASSSTSGVLYEQYF. The DNA for the CDR3 is TGCGCCAGCAGTTCTACTAGCGGGGTTCTCTACGAGCAGTACTTC. This chain joins TRBV4-1 and TRBJ2-7; TRBD2 aligns across 10 bases. This CDR3 contains 15 residues. The germline V gene has CDR1 MGHRA and CDR2 YSYEKL. Trimming removed 6 bases from V and 3 bases from J; junction bases left unmatched: 8.

Only a few counts were recorded for this clone. This sequence joins TRBV12-3 or TRBV12-4 and TRBJ1-2; no clear D gene. Trimming cost V 3 bases and J 0 bases, with 5 bases left between them. This CDR3 contains 13 residues. CDR3 loop: CASSFGANYGYTF. CDR3 DNA: TGTGCCAGCAGTTTCGGAGCTAACTATGGCTACACCTTC.

This clone came up once. The V call is TRBV28, the J call TRBJ1-4, with a possible D match to TRBD1 (5 bases). The germline gives CDR1 MDHEN, CDR2 SYDVKM. The CDR3 has 14 residues. V dropped 8 bases and J dropped 7 bases, with 17 bases sitting between them. CDR3 in DNA: TGTGCCAGCGGGGTGGGCAGGGTTGCTGAAAAACTGTTTTTT. Protein product: CASGVGRVAEKLFF.

The chain links TRBV7-9 to TRBJ2-5; TRBD2 aligns across 7 bases. The CDR3 consists of 14 residues. V was clipped by 4 bases and J by 3 bases; unmatched bases: 5. Germline values: CDR1 SEHNR, CDR2 FQNEAQ (reference sequence). The CDR3 sequence: CASSSTSSEETQYF. The CDR3 DNA reads TGTGCCAGCAGCTCGACTAGCAGTGAAGAGACCCAGTACTTC.

The V gene is TRBV20-1, the J gene TRBJ1-2; TRBD1 aligns across 7 bases. Germline V lookup: CDR1 DFQATT, CDR2 SNEGSKA (reference sequence). The CDR3 covers 10 residues. The CDR3 DNA reads as TGCAGATCCCAGGGGGGAGGCTACACCTTC. This gives the protein CRSQGGGYTF.

The V call is TRBV9, the J call TRBJ1-3; TRBD1 matches at 7 bases. Losses at the gene ends were 2 bases for V and 13 bases for J; bases not matched to a gene: 12. CDR1 is SGDLS and CDR2 is YYNGEE in the germline V gene. CDR3 length: 14 residues. CDR3 coding DNA: TGTGCCAGCAGCGTCGGGGGACAGTCCGAGGTAATATATTTT. As protein: CASSVGGQSEVIYF.

This chain's CDR3 is CASREWTSSYNEQFF. The CDR3 DNA reads as TGTGCCAGCAGGGAATGGACTAGCAGTTACAATGAGCAGTTCTTC. The V gene is TRBV5-8, the J gene TRBJ2-1, with 8 bases aligning to TRBD2. CDR1 and CDR2 (germline): SGHTS, YDEGEE. The V and J ends lost 5 bases and 4 bases, in that order; junction bases with no gene match: 8. The CDR3 has 15 amino acids.

CDR3 nucleotides: TGCGCCAGCAGCCCGGTCGGGACAGGGGGCCGGGAAGATACGCAGTATTTT. Translating gives CASSPVGTGGREDTQYF. The chain couples TRBV5-1 to TRBJ2-3; 12 bases are shared with TRBD1. Germline lookup yields CDR1 SGHRS and CDR2 YFSETQ. The CDR3 loop spans 17 amino acids. The J segment lost 5 bases and the V segment lost 4 bases, leaving 11 bases of the junction unmatched.

The chain carries TRBV5-1 and TRBJ2-7; 10 bases fit TRBD1. The junction had 5 bases not matched to a gene; V was cut back by 3 bases and J by 2 bases. The CDR3 totals 15 residues. Germline V gene data show CDR1 as SGHRS and CDR2 as YFSETQ. The CDR3 bases are TGCGCCAGCAGCTGGACCGGGACAGGGGCCTACGAGCAGTACTTC. The encoded protein is CASSWTGTGAYEQYF. The variable domain in full, completed from reference TRBV5-1 and TRBJ2-7, reads KAGVTQTPRYLIKTRGQQVTLSCSPISGHRSVSWYQQTPGQGLQFLFEYFSETQRNKGNFPGRFSGRQFSNSRSEMNVSTLELGDSALYLCASSWTGTGAYEQYFGPGTRLTVT.

The rearrangement uses TRBV4-1 and TRBJ2-1, with TRBD2 identical over 8 bases. CDR3 length: 20 amino acids. Germline V gives CDR1 MGHRA, CDR2 YSYEKL. The trim removed 6 bases at V and 4 bases at J, leaving 23 bases unmatched. CDR3 amino acids: CASSSLEGLVPPGSYNEQFF. CDR3 in DNA: TGCGCCAGCAGTTCTCTAGAGGGACTAGTACCCCCCGGGTCGTACAATGAGCAGTTCTTC.

This clone was picked up a small number of times. The genes are TRBV25-1 and TRBJ2-7; a weak D match, TRBD1 (6 bases). Germline loops: CDR1 MGHDK, CDR2 SYGVNS. The CDR3 spans 17 residues. V lost 3 bases, J lost 2 bases, and 20 bases lay in between. The CDR3 reads CASSDQPTGTPAYEQYF. The CDR3 coding sequence is TGTGCCAGCAGTGACCAGCCAACCGGGACACCTGCCTACGAGCAGTACTTC.

This rearrangement joins TRBV5-4 to TRBJ2-2; 9 nucleotides agree with TRBD2. The CDR3 length is 15 residues. V was pared by 2 bases and J by 5 bases, with 4 bases of the junction left unmatched. The germline V gene encodes CDR1 SGHNT and CDR2 YYREEE (reference sequence). The CDR3 DNA follows: TGTGCCAGCAGCTTTAAGCGGGAGGTAACCGGGGAGCTGTTTTTT. Residues: CASSFKREVTGELFF.

DNA of the CDR3: TGTGCCTTCAGGACAGTGTACCTTCTGGAAGCCGGGGAACACACTGAAGCTTTCTTT. Translating gives CAFRTVYLLEAGEHTEAFF. The J gene is TRBJ1-1, the V gene TRBV30; a possible D gene is TRBD1 (6 bases). The CDR3 loop spans 19 amino acids. Germline V lookup: CDR1 GTSNPN, CDR2 SVGIG (reference sequence). Trimming shortened V by 7 bases and J by 3 bases, and 33 bases separated the two germline ends.

This chain joins TRBV28 and TRBJ1-2; TRBD1 aligns across 7 bases. This CDR3 region has 12 residues. Germline CDR1 reads MDHEN; CDR2 reads SYDVKM. V gave up 7 bases and J gave up 8 bases; unmatched junction bases: 7. CDR3 residues: CASNAGGSGYTF. DNA for the CDR3: TGTGCCAGCAATGCAGGGGGTAGCGGCTACACCTTC.

The V gene is TRBV5-4, the J gene TRBJ2-7; D is perhaps TRBD1 (6 bases). The CDR3 spans 12 residues. From germline, CDR1 is SGHNT and CDR2 YYREEE (reference sequence). Deletions cut 4 bases from V and 4 bases from J, with 9 bases between. The CDR3 DNA reads as TGTGCCAGCAGCCTGACAGGATACGAGCAGTACTTC. Its protein is CASSLTGYEQYF.